Presented here are 5 T cell receptor beta chains from one specimen sequenced in a study of graft-versus-host responses after intestinal transplantation. No antigen has been identified for these receptors. Data came from immunoSEQ multiplex PCR; TCRdb stores just in-frame clones and leaves some out. Of about 86,000 clones detected, 90% to 95% appear once; the ten largest clones hold around 0.53%. The material was unstimulated CD8+ T cells sorted from spleen or lymph node cells, obtained before intestinal transplant. These receptors were collected from a human donor who received an intestinal transplant.

The chain couples TRBV2 to TRBJ1-5; 10 bases agree with TRBD1. The trim removed 6 bases at V and 5 bases at J, leaving 4 bases unmatched. Per germline, CDR1 SNHLY and CDR2 FYNNEI. This CDR3 region has 14 residues. CDR3 protein: CASRGQGSHQPQHF. As DNA, the CDR3 is TGTGCCAGCAGGGGACAGGGGAGTCATCAGCCCCAGCATTTT. Drawing the rest from reference TRBV2 and TRBJ1-5, the complete variable domain is EPEVTQTPSHQVTQMGQEVILRCVPISNHLYFYWYRQILGQKVEFLVSFYNNEISEKSEIFDDQFSVERPDGSNFTLKIRSTKLEDSAMYFCASRGQGSHQPQHFGDGTRLSIL.

The V gene is TRBV19, the J gene TRBJ1-2; 7 bases align to TRBD1. The CDR3 spans 15 residues. Per the germline V gene, CDR1 is LNHDA and CDR2 is SQIVND (reference sequence). Trimming took 2 bases from V and 12 from J; bases not matched to a gene: 15. The CDR3 DNA reads TGTGCCAGTAGTATATCTGGGACAGACATACCGCGGGACACCTTC. It yields the protein CASSISGTDIPRDTF.

V usage is TRBV10-3 and J usage is TRBJ2-1, with a tentative D call TRBD2 (6 bases). CDR3 length equals 16 residues. CDR1 and CDR2 from the germline V gene are ENHRY and SYGVKD. Trimming took off 2 bases at V and 3 bases at J, with 14 bases between the two ends. The CDR3 here is CAISETHREDYNEQFF. The CDR3 bases are TGTGCCATCAGTGAGACCCATAGGGAGGACTACAATGAGCAGTTCTTC.

This chain joins TRBV5-1 and TRBJ2-1, with 9 bases that match TRBD2. Germline loops: CDR1 SGHRS, CDR2 YFSETQ. The length of the CDR3 is 14 residues. V lost 7 bases, J lost 5 bases, and 7 bases stayed unmatched. CDR3 bases: TGCGCCAGCCGCATAGCGGGAGCCCACAATGAGCAGTTCTTC. It yields the protein CASRIAGAHNEQFF.

V and J are TRBV23-1 and TRBJ2-1; 7 positions agree with TRBD2. TRBV23-1 is reported as an ORF; its role is uncertain. J lost 8 bases, V lost 4 bases, and 8 bases had no gene match. The CDR3 runs to 14 residues. This chain's CDR3 is CASSPAKRGDEQFF. In nucleotides, the CDR3 is TGCGCCAGCAGTCCCGCCAAGCGGGGCGATGAGCAGTTCTTC.